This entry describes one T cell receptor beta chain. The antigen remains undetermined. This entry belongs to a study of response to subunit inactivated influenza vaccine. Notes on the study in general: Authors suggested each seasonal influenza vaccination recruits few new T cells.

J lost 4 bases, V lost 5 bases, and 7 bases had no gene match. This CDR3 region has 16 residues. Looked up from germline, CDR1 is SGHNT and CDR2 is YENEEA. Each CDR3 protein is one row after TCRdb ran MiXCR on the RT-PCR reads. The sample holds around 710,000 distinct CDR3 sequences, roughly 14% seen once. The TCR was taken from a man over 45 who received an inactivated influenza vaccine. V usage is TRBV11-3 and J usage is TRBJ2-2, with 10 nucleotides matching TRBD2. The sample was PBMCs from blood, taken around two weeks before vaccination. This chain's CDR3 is CASSPGLADGTGELFF. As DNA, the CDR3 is TGTGCCAGCAGCCCCGGACTAGCGGACGGCACCGGGGAGCTGTTTTTT.